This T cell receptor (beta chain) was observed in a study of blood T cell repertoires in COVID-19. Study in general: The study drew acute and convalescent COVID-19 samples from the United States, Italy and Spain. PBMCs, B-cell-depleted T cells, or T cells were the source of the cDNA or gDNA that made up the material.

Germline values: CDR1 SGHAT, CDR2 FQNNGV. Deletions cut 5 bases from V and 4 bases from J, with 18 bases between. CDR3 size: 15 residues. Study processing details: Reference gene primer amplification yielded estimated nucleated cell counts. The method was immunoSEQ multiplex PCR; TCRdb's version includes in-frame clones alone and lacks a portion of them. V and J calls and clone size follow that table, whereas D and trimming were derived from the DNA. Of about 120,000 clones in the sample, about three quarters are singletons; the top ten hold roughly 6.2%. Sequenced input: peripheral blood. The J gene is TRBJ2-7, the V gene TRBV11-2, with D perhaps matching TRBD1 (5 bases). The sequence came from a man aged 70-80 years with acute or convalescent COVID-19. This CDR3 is CASSRAGSRGYEQYF. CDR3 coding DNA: TGTGCCAGCAGCCGGGCCGGGTCAAGGGGATACGAGCAGTACTTC. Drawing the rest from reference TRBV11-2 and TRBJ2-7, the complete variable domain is EAGVAQSPRYKIIEKRQSVAFWCNPISGHATLYWYQQILGQGPKLLIQFQNNGVVDDSQLPKDRFSAERLKGVDSTLKIQPAKLEDSAVYLCASSRAGSRGYEQYFGPGTRLTVT.